This T cell receptor beta chain was recorded in a study of beta chain features in type 1 diabetes. Study-wide results and limits: The study found moderately but significantly shorter TCRB CDR3s in all four CD4+ subsets of Type 1 diabetes patients.

CDR3 length equals 12 residues. The germline V gene has CDR1 LNHDA and CDR2 SQIVND (reference sequence). Trimming shortened V by 2 bases and J by 12 bases, and 11 bases separated the two germline ends. This clone was observed a few times. What it recognizes is unknown. Investigators reverse transcribed all isolated RNA, so they sequenced expressed TCRB transcripts. Sequenced by immunoSEQ multiplex PCR; TCRdb stores in-frame clones only, minus some. The table lists 120,000 to 150,000 clones, 10% to 15% of them singletons. The source of this sequence is a young man with type 1 diabetes. The genes are TRBV19 and TRBJ1-5, with D unclear. The sequencing sample was made of central memory CD4+ T cells from blood. The CDR3 DNA sequence: TGTGCCAGTAGTATACCCCCGGGAAGCCAGCATTTT. Its translation: CASSIPPGSQHF.